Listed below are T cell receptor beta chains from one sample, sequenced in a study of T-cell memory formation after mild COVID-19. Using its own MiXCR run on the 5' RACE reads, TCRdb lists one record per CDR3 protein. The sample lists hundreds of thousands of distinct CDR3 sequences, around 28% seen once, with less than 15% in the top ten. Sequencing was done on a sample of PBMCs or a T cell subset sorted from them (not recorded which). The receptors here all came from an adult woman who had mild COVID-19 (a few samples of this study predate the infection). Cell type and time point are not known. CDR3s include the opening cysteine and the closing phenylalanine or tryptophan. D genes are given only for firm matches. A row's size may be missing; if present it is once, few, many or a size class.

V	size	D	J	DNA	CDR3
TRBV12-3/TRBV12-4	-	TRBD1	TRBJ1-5	TGTGCCAGCAGTTTTGGGGACAGGGGCAATCAGCCCCAGCATTTT	CASSFGDRGNQPQHF
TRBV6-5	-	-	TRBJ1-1	TGTGCCAGCACCGACAGAGAGAACACTGAAGCTTTCTTT	CASTDRENTEAFF
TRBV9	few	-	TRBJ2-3	TGTGCCAGCAGCGCCAGCGGCACTAGCACAGATACGCAGTATTTT	CASSASGTSTDTQYF
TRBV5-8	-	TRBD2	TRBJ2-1	TGTGCCAGCAACCACGGGGGGGCCGGCAATGAGCAGTTCTTC	CASNHGGAGNEQFF
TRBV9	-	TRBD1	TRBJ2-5	TGTGCCAGCAGCGATGGGGACAGCCAAGAGACCCAGTACTTC	CASSDGDSQETQYF
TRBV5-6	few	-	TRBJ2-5	TGTGCCAGCAGCTTCCAAGGCGGTCAAGAGACCCAGTACTTC	CASSFQGGQETQYF
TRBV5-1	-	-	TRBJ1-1	TGCGCCAGCACTACAGGGCCGCGCACTGAAGCTTTCTTT	CASTTGPRTEAFF
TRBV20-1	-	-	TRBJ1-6	TGCAGTGCTTACTCGGTGAATTCACCCCTCCACTTT	CSAYSVNSPLHF
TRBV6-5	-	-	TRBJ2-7	TGTGCCAGCAGTTACACATTGGGATTCAACGAGCAGTACTTC	CASSYTLGFNEQYF
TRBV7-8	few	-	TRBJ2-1	TGTGCCAGCAGCAGGGTAGGGGGGGCGGTTGAGCAGTTCTTC	CASSRVGGAVEQFF
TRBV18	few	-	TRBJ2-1	TGTGCCAGCTCACCGGGACACCTCTACAATGAGCAGTTCTTC	CASSPGHLYNEQFF
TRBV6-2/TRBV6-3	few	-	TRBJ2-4	TGTGCCAGCACCGACAGCAAAAACATTCAGTACTTC	CASTDSKNIQYF
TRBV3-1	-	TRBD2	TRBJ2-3	TGTGCCAGCAGCCAAGTTCGGCTAGCGGGGTTCACAGATACGCAGTATTTT	CASSQVRLAGFTDTQYF
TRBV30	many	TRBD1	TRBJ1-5	TGTGCCTGGAGCAGGACAGGGGTTCAGCCCCAGCATTTT	CAWSRTGVQPQHF
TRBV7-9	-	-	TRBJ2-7	TGTGCCAGCAGCTCAACCCCTGGGGTCCGCGAGCAGTACTTC	CASSSTPGVREQYF
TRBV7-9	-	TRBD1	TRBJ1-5	TGTGCCAGCAGCTCGACAGGGGGCAGTCAGCCCCAGCATTTT	CASSSTGGSQPQHF
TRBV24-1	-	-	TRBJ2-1	TGTGCCACCAGTGATTTTTCAGTCAATGAGCAGTTCTTC	CATSDFSVNEQFF
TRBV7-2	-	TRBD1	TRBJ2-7	TGTGCCAGCGGTGCCGGGACAGGGGGGTACGAGCAGTACTTC	CASGAGTGGYEQYF
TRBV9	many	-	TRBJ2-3	TGTGCCAGCAGCGTAGGACACAGGACCAGCACAGATACGCAGTATTTT	CASSVGHRTSTDTQYF
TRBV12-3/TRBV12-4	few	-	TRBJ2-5	TGTGCCAGCGGGGGTGAGACCCAGTACTTC	CASGGETQYF
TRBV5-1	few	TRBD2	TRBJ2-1	TGCGCCAGCAGCTTGGCTAGCGGGAGGGAAAATGAGCAGTTCTTC	CASSLASGRENEQFF
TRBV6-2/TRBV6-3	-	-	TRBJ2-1	TGTGCCAGCGGGGGGACGTACTACAATGAGCAGTTCTTC	CASGGTYYNEQFF
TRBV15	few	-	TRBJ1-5	TGTGCCACCAGCGGCGCCTATGGGGGCCATCAGCCCCAGCATTTT	CATSGAYGGHQPQHF
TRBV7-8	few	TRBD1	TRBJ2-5	TGTGCGTGGACAGGGGGCGAGGATCGAGAGACCCAGTACTTC	CAWTGGEDRETQYF
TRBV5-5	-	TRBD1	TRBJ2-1	TGTGCCAGCAGCTGGGGGACAGGGAACTACAATGAGCAGTTCTTC	CASSWGTGNYNEQFF
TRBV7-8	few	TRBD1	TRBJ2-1	TGTGCCAGCAGTTTTGGGACAGGGTCAGTGCATGAGCAGTTCTTC	CASSFGTGSVHEQFF
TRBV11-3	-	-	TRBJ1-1	TGTGCCAGCAGCCGCGGGGGGGTGAACACTGAAGCTTTCTTT	CASSRGGVNTEAFF
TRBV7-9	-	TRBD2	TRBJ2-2	TGTGCCAGCAGCTCTTCACGGACTAGCGGGAGAAATGCCGGGGAGCTGTTTTTT	CASSSSRTSGRNAGELFF
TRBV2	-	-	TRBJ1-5	TGTGCCAGCACTAGGGACGGAGGCAATCAGCCCCAGCATTTT	CASTRDGGNQPQHF
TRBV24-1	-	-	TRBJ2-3	TGTGCCACCAGTGACGCTAGATACACAGATACGCAGTATTTT	CATSDARYTDTQYF
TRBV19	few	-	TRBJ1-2	TGTGCCAGTGGGCACCACTATGGCTACACCTTC	CASGHHYGYTF